This T cell receptor beta chain was recorded in a study of blood T cells in healthy people across ages. Germline V lookup: CDR1 SGHAT, CDR2 FQDESV (reference sequence). The ends were cut back, 1 base at V and 11 bases at J, with 9 bases in the middle. The CDR3 runs 12 residues. Study-level results: Roughly linearly, TCR beta diversity per million T cells fell as age increased.

The second PCR ran about 6 to 11 cycles with a sample-barcoded 5' primer and J-beta primers. One entry per CDR3 protein, called by TCRdb with MiXCR from the 5' RACE reads. The data show approximately 1.5 million distinct CDR3 sequences, with around 36% seen just once and around 10% held by the top ten. Comments on this clonotype: Antigen: not known.

The receptor's source is a woman in her 30s in good health. Sequencing was performed on blood. The rearrangement links TRBV11-1 to TRBJ2-1; D possibly corresponds to TRBD1 (6 bases). CDR3 nucleotides: TGTGCCAGCAGCTTAGAGACAGGCCAGCAGTTCTTC. Its translation: CASSLETGQQFF.